A selection of T cell receptor beta chains follows, all from one sample in a study of cytomegalovirus exposure and HLA in healthy donors. Measured with immunoSEQ multiplex PCR; TCRdb has only the in-frame clones, and not every one. The table records around 220,000 clones, over 60% of them present only once. Sequences were obtained from PBMCs. These receptors were collected from a man between 40 and 49 years old in good health and CMV-seronegative. CDR3s include the opening cysteine and the closing phenylalanine or tryptophan.

j_call,v_call,cdr3_aa
TRBJ2-5,TRBV27,CASSLDSQETQYF
TRBJ1-2,TRBV9,CASSSREGNYGYTF
TRBJ2-5,TRBV7-2,CASSFRAPGAVQETQYF
TRBJ2-2,TRBV13,CASSPDKGTPRELFF
TRBJ1-2,TRBV9,CASSLRDQDYTF
TRBJ1-5,TRBV11-2,CASSLDSDQPQHF
TRBJ2-1,TRBV9,CASSVEASGNMFF
TRBJ1-6,TRBV21-1,CASSKATGDVNSPLHF
TRBJ2-7,TRBV6-5,CASGGQGKGSEQYF
TRBJ1-2,TRBV2,CASRDPASASTYGYTF
TRBJ1-4,TRBV6-6,CASFQEKGLGEKLFF
TRBJ1-5,TRBV2,CASSEETGGQPQHF
TRBJ1-4,TRBV18,CASSLSSSTNEKLFF
TRBJ1-1,TRBV11-2,CASSHRVAEAFF
TRBJ2-6,TRBV5-1,CASSLGVSGANVLTF
TRBJ2-7,TRBV5-4,CASSFDKSSYEQYF
TRBJ2-3,TRBV19,CASNPSGGSTDTQYF
TRBJ2-2,TRBV4-1,CASSRTGTSGYTGELFF
TRBJ1-1,TRBV20-1,CSASRTPEAFF
TRBJ2-7,TRBV2,CASSPRTGRYEQYF
TRBJ2-6,TRBV19,CASSPRGADSGANVLTF
TRBJ2-5,TRBV28,CASSLLAGRETQYF
TRBJ1-2,TRBV4-1,CASSQYRGDYGYTF
TRBJ1-3,TRBV6-5,CASSFSKGDSGNTIYF